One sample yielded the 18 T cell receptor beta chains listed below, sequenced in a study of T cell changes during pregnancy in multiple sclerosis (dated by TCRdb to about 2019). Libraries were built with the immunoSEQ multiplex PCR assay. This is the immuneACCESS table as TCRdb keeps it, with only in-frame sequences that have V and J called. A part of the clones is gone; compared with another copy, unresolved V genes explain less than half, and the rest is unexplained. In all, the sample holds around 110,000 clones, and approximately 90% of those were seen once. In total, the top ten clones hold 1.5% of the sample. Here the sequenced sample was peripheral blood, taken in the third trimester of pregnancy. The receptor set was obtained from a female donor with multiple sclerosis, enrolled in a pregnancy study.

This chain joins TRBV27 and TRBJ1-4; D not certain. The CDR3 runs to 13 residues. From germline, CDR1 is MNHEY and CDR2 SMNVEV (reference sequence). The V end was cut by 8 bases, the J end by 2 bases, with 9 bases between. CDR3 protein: CASSGRTNEKLFF. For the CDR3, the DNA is TGTGCCAGCTCCGGGAGGACTAATGAAAAACTGTTTTTT.

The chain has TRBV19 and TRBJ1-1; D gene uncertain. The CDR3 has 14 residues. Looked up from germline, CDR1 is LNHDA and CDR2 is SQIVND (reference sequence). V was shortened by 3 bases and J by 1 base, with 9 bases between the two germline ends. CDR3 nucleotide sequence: TGTGCCAGTAGTATCATTCCGCGGAACACTGAAGCTTTCTTT. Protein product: CASSIIPRNTEAFF.

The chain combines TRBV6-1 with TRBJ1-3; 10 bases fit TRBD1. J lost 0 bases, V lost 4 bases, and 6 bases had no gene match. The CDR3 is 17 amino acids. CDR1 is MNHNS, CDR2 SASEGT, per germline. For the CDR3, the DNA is TGTGCCAGCAGTGTCGGGACAGGGGCTTACTCTGGAAACACCATATATTTT. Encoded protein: CASSVGTGAYSGNTIYF.

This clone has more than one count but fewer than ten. The CDR3 sequence is CASSRTGLPNTEAFF. DNA for the CDR3: TGCGCCAGCAGCAGAACCGGACTGCCAAACACTGAAGCTTTCTTT. The chain uses TRBV10-1 and TRBJ1-1; D unclear. This CDR3 contains 15 residues. Germline loops: CDR1 WNHNN, CDR2 SYGVQD (reference sequence). Trimming shortened V by 6 bases and J by 2 bases, and 16 bases separated the two germline ends.

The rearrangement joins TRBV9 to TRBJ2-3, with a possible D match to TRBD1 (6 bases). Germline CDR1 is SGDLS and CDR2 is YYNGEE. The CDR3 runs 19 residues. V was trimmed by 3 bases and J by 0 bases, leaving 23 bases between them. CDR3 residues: CASSAKGEKGRPSTDTQYF. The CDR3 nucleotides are TGTGCCAGCAGCGCAAAGGGGGAGAAAGGTCGACCTAGCACAGATACGCAGTATTTT.

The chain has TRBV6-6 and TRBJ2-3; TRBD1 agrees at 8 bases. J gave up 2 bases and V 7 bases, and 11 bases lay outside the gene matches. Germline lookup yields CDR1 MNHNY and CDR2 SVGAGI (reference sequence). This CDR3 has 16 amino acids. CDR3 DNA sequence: TGTGCCAGCACCGACCGCGACAGGGGAGCCACAGATACGCAGTATTTT. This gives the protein CASTDRDRGATDTQYF.

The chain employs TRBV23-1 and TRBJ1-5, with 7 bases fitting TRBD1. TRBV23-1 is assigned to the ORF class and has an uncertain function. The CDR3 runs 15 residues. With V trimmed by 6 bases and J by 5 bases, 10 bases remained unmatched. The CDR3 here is CASRPLQGTHQPQHF. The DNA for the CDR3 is TGCGCCAGCAGACCTTTACAGGGGACCCATCAGCCCCAGCATTTT.

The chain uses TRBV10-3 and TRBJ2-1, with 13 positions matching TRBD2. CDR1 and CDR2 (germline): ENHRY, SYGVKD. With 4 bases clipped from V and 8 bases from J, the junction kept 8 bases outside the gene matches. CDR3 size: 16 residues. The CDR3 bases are TGTGCCATCAGTGGCCGACTAGCGGGAGGAGGCGATGAGCAGTTCTTC. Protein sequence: CAISGRLAGGGDEQFF.

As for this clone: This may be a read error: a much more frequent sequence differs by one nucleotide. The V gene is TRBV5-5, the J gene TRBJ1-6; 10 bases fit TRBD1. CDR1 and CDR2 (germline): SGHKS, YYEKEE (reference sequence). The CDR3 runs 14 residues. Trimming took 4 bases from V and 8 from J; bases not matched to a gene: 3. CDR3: CASSADRGDSPLHF. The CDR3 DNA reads TGTGCCAGCAGCGCGGACAGGGGGGATTCACCCCTCCACTTT.

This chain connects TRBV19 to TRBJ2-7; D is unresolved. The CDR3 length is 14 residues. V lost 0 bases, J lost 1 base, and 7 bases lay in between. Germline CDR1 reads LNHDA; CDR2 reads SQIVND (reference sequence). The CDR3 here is CASSIDRSSYEQYF. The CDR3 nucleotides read TGTGCCAGTAGTATAGATCGGTCGTCCTACGAGCAGTACTTC.

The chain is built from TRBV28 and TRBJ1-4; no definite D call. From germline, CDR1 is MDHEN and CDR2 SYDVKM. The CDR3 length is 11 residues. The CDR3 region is CVVRANEKLFF. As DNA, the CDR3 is TGTGTCGTGAGGGCAAATGAAAAACTGTTTTTT.

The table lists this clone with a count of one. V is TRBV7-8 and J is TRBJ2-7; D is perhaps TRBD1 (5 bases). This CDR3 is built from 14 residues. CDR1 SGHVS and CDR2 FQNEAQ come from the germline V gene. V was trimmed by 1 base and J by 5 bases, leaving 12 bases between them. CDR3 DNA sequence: TGTGCCAGCAGCTTAGGGAACAGGTTTGACGAGCAGTACTTC. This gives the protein CASSLGNRFDEQYF.

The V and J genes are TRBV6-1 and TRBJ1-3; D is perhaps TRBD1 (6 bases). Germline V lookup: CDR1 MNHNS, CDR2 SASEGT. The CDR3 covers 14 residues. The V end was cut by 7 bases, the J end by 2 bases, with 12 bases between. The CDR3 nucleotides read TGTGCCAGCACCCAGGGGAGGGCTGGAAACACCATATATTTT. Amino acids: CASTQGRAGNTIYF.

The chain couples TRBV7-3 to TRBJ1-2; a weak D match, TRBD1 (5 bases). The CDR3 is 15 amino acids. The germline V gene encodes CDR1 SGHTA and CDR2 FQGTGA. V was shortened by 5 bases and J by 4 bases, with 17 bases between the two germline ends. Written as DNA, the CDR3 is TGTGCCAGCAGCCAGTCTGGAGGGGTGGGCTATGGCTACACCTTC. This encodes CASSQSGGVGYGYTF.

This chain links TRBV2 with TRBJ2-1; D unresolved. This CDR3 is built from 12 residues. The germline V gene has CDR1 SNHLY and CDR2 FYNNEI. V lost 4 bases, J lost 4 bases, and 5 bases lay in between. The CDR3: CASSGAYNEQFF. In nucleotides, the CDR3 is TGTGCCAGCAGTGGGGCATACAATGAGCAGTTCTTC.

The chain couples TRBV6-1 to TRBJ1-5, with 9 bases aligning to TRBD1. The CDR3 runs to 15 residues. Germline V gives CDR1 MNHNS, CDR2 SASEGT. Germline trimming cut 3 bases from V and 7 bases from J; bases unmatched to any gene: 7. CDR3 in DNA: TGTGCCAGCAGTGACTTGGGACAGGGACGACAGCCCCAGCATTTT. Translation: CASSDLGQGRQPQHF.

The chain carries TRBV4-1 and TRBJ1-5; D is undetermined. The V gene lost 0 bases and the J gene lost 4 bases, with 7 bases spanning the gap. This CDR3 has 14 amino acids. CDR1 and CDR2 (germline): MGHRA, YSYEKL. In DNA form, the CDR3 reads TGCGCCAGCAGCCAAGATCAGATTAATCAGCCCCAGCATTTT. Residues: CASSQDQINQPQHF.

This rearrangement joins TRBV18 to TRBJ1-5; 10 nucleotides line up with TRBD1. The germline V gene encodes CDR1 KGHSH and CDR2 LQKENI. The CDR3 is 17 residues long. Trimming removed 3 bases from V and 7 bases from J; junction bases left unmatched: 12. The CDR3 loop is CASSPPPGTGARQPQHF. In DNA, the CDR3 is TGTGCCAGCTCACCCCCTCCCGGGACAGGGGCGAGACAGCCCCAGCATTTT.